This T cell receptor (beta chain) was profiled in a study of blood T cell repertoires in COVID-19. Losses at the gene ends were 4 bases for V and 5 bases for J; bases not matched to a gene: 14. CDR1 and CDR2 (germline): GTSNPN, SVGIG (reference sequence). This CDR3 spans 16 amino acids. Assay used: immunoSEQ multiplex PCR; TCRdb lists only in-frame clones, some missing. The sample records under 250,000 clones, 70% to 90% being singletons. The clonotype comes from a man aged 25-40 years who had recovered from COVID-19. Sequencing used PBMCs or T cells enriched from blood (not recorded which). This rearrangement joins TRBV30 to TRBJ2-3; TRBD2 aligns across 8 bases. The CDR3 sequence is CAWTWLAGTLGDTQYF. Here the CDR3 DNA reads TGTGCCTGGACCTGGTTAGCGGGGACCCTCGGAGATACGCAGTATTTT.